Included here is one T cell receptor (beta chain) sequence, with context. What it binds is unknown. TCR beta was sequenced from blood CD8+ and CD4+ T cells. Reverse transcription of 0.5 to 1 ug RNA was performed with random hexamers. It was immunoSEQ multiplex PCR that amplified TCR beta CDR3 across 54 Vbeta and 13 Jbeta. TCRdb re-called the immunoSEQ multiplex PCR reads with MiXCR, one entry per CDR3 protein. The sample includes more than 150,000 distinct CDR3 sequences, just under 95% of them seen just once. This sample is part of a study of CD8 T cells in Susac syndrome. Study results and limitations: In its TCR sequencing and HLA analysis, the study acknowledged that the number of individuals was relatively small.

Specimen: CD8+ T cells from PBMCs. The clonotype comes from a human donor with multiple sclerosis.

The CDR3 here is CASSGARDNALYGYTF. The CDR3 DNA reads as TGTGCCAGCAGTGGGGCCCGGGACAATGCCCTCTATGGCTACACCTTC. The rearrangement joins TRBV25-1 to TRBJ1-2, with D possibly TRBD1 on 6 matching bases. Germline V CDR1 and CDR2: MGHDK, SYGVNS. The CDR3 is made up of 16 amino acids. V was cut by 4 bases and J by 4 bases, with 19 bases left in between.